This T cell receptor (beta chain) was retrieved from a study of blood T cell repertoires in COVID-19. Study summary: Samples of COVID-19 (acute and convalescent) were obtained from the United States, Italy and Spain. T cells, B-cell-depleted T cells, or PBMCs supplied cDNA or gDNA.

Authors' processing steps: Counts of nucleated cells, estimated from reference gene primer amplification, were obtained. Measured with immunoSEQ multiplex PCR; TCRdb has only the in-frame clones, and not every one. V, J and clone size are those of that table, while D and trimming were read from the DNA. This sample yields about 91,000 clones, of which about 80% are seen a single time; around 22% belongs to the top ten. The CDR3 spans 13 residues. The V and J ends lost 6 bases and 5 bases respectively, with 14 bases between them. Germline CDR1 and CDR2: SQVTM and ANQGSEA. The chain couples TRBV29-1 to TRBJ1-5; the D gene is possibly TRBD1 (6 bases). This receptor was taken from a man between 65 and 85 years old with acute or convalescent COVID-19. The material sequenced was peripheral blood. The DNA for the CDR3 is TGCAGCGTGAACCAGGGGCCCGATCAGCCCCAGCATTTT. Protein sequence: CSVNQGPDQPQHF.